This TCR beta chain originates from a study of cytotoxic CD8 clonotypes in ibrutinib-treated CLL. Sequencing was performed with immunoSEQ multiplex PCR; in TCRdb, only in-frame clones are kept and a portion is missing. This repertoire shows hundreds of thousands of clones, roughly 74% found once; its top ten account for 15%. This receptor was taken from a human donor with chronic lymphocytic leukemia. The sequences come from PBMCs, collected after 24 months of ibrutinib treatment.

CDR3 nucleotides: TGCGCCAGCAGCTTGGACGGGCCCGTATTGAATCAGCCCCAGCATTTT. It is translated as CASSLDGPVLNQPQHF. This rearrangement joins TRBV5-1 to TRBJ1-5; D not resolved. CDR3 size: 16 residues. The germline V gene has CDR1 SGHRS and CDR2 YFSETQ. V was pared by 0 bases and J by 4 bases, with 14 bases between.